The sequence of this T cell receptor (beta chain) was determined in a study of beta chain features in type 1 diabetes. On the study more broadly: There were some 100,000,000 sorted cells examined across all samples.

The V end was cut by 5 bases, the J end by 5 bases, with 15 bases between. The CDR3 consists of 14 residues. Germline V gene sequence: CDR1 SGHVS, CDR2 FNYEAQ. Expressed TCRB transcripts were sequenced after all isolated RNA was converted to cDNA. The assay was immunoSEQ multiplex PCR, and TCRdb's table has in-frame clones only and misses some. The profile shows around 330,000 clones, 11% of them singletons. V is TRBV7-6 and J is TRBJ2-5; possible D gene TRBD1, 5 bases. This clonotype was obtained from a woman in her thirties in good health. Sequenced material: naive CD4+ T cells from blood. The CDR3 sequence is CASSPSGNAETQYF. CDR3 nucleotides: TGTGCCAGCAGCCCTTCAGGGAATGCGGAGACCCAGTACTTC.